This TCR beta chain is from a study of cytomegalovirus exposure and HLA in healthy donors. Notes on the study in general: Prediction of most subjects' HLA-A and HLA-B alleles by TCR beta sequences was reportedly accurate. Across HLA loci, a later analysis found differing TCR association rates, with DRB1 most and HLA-C fewest. Analyses of presence/absence relied on an assumption of roughly uniform sequencing depth across donors.

On this clone: What it binds is unknown.

V was trimmed by 2 bases and J by 0 bases, leaving 8 bases between them. Germline V gene data show CDR1 as MNHEY and CDR2 as SMNVEV (reference sequence). The CDR3 sequence is 15 residues long. Donors had nominal health at sampling but likely had unrecorded immune exposures. PCR used 60 Vbeta primers and 13 Jbeta primers. The assay was immunoSEQ multiplex PCR, and TCRdb's table has in-frame clones only and misses some. Of 150,000 to 200,000 clones listed, 81% were seen once; the top ten hold around 1.9%. The chain carries TRBV27 and TRBJ2-1; D call uncertain. The sequenced material came from PBMCs. This TCR was recovered from a woman aged 18-29 years in good health and CMV-seronegative. CDR3 sequence (DNA): TGTGCCAGCAGTTTAGTAAGGAGCTCCTACAATGAGCAGTTCTTC. It yields the protein CASSLVRSSYNEQFF.